This T cell receptor beta chain was found in a study of blood T cell repertoires in COVID-19. Study-wide background: There were acute and convalescent COVID-19 samples, and they came from the United States, Italy and Spain. From T cells, B-cell-depleted T cells, or PBMCs came the material, which was cDNA or gDNA.

The germline V gene encodes CDR1 MNHEY and CDR2 SVGAGI. The CDR3 is made up of 15 amino acids. The V and J ends lost 3 bases and 6 bases, in that order; junction bases with no gene match: 11. Per the original methods: Amplification of reference gene primers was used by the study to estimate nucleated cell counts. Method: immunoSEQ multiplex PCR; TCRdb's copy keeps in-frame clones and lacks some. From that table come the V and J calls and clone size; the DNA was used to work out D and trimming. In the table there are 200,000 to 250,000 clones, nearly 90% of which are singletons. The J gene is TRBJ2-7, the V gene TRBV6-5, with 7 bases aligning to TRBD1. The receptor comes from a man between 18 and 29 years old with active or convalescent COVID-19. Sequencing was carried out using peripheral blood. The CDR3 loop is CASSYSEGAPLEQYF. DNA of the CDR3: TGTGCCAGCAGTTATAGTGAGGGGGCCCCCCTCGAGCAGTACTTC.